This T cell receptor beta chain came from a study of technical replicates of blood from several donors. Some clones are missing from TCRdb's copy, which holds only in-frame ones; the method was immunoSEQ multiplex PCR. Of under 85,000 clones listed, roughly 97% are singletons. This clone was recorded only once. Germline CDR1 is MGHDK and CDR2 is SYGVNS. CDR3 length: 16 amino acids. With 1 base clipped from V and 1 base from J, the junction kept 1 base outside the gene matches. The sequence came from a human donor in good health. The rearrangement joins TRBV25-1 to TRBJ2-6; 7 nucleotides align to TRBD2. The sequenced sample was T cells isolated from PBMCs. CDR3 amino acids: CASSEWEGSGANVLTF. CDR3 in DNA: TGTGCCAGCAGTGAATGGGAGGGATCTGGGGCCAACGTCCTGACTTTC.